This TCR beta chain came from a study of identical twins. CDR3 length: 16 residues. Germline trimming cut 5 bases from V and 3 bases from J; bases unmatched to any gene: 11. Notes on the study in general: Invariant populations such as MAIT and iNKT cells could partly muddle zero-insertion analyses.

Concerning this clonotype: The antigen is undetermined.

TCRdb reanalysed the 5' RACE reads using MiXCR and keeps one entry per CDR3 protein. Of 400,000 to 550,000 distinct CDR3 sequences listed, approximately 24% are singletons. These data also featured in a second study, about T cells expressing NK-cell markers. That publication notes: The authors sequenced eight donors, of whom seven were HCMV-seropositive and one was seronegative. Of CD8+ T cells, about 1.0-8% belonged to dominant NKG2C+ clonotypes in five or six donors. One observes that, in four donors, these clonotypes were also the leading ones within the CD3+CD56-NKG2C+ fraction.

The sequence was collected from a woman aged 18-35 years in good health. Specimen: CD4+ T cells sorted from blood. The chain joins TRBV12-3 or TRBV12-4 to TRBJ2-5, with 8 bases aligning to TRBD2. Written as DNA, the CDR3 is TGTGCCAGCAGTCCACTATTGGGACTAGGTAAAGAGACCCAGTACTTC. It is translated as CASSPLLGLGKETQYF.